Below, one TCR beta chain is given with its context. What it binds is not known. This specimen belongs to a study of T-cell memory formation after mild COVID-19. About the study: The study found TCR clusters largely donor specific.

TCRdb redid the calling of the 5' RACE reads with MiXCR, one entry per CDR3 protein. The sample holds about 340,000 distinct CDR3 sequences, roughly 15% seen once. General study results and limits: The SARS-CoV-2 specificity of second-wave clones reaching peak at day 37 remained unverified. The finding that pre-infection memory included some responding clones suggested that cross-reactive memory joined.

The CDR3 runs to 12 residues. V lost 10 bases and J lost 1, with 10 bases in between. Germline-derived CDR1 and CDR2 are ENHRY and SYGVKD. Sequencing input: PBMCs or a T cell subset sorted from them (not recorded which). The receptor was derived from a man younger than 35 who had mild COVID-19 (a few samples of this study predate the infection). Cell type and time point are not known. The genes are TRBV10-3 and TRBJ1-2, with D perhaps matching TRBD1 (5 bases). The CDR3 loop reads CATHDSNYGYTF. CDR3 nucleotides: TGTGCCACTCACGACAGTAACTATGGCTACACCTTC.